These 9 T cell receptor beta chains were sequenced from one sample in a study of blood T cell repertoires in COVID-19. Repertoires were generated with immunoSEQ multiplex PCR, while TCRdb's copy carries only in-frame clones and drops some. The sample gives a few hundred thousand clones, roughly 85% of which show up once; 4.5% to 5.5% is in the top ten. The sequenced sample was peripheral blood. Receptors originate from a man aged 50-60 years with active or convalescent COVID-19.

In its sample, this clone was seen once. This chain connects TRBV15 to TRBJ2-7; a possible D gene is TRBD1 (5 bases). Trimming removed 3 bases from V and 2 bases from J, with 14 bases in between. Germline V gene lookup returns CDR1 LNHNV and CDR2 YYDKDF (reference sequence). This CDR3 contains 15 residues. CDR3 sequence reads: CATSSPRAGTYEQYF. The CDR3 DNA follows: TGTGCCACCAGCAGCCCTCGGGCAGGGACCTACGAGCAGTACTTC.

V and J are TRBV24-1 and TRBJ1-1, with no clear D. The CDR3 consists of 13 residues. The V gene lost 2 bases and the J gene lost 4 bases, with 7 bases spanning the gap. Germline V gives CDR1 KGHDR, CDR2 SFDVKD. The CDR3 bases are TGTGCCACCAGTGATTCGGGTTCCACTGAAGCTTTCTTT. Translating gives CATSDSGSTEAFF.

This clone was picked up one time. The chain recombines TRBV7-9 with TRBJ2-1; TRBD2 matches 7 bases. With 5 bases clipped from V and 7 bases from J, the junction kept 14 bases outside the gene matches. This CDR3 is 16 amino acids long. Germline assignment: CDR1 SEHNR and CDR2 FQNEAQ (reference sequence). The CDR3 region has the DNA TGTGCCAGCAGCCCGGCGGGAGACCTGAGGGGAAATGAGCAGTTCTTC. It yields the protein CASSPAGDLRGNEQFF.

The rearrangement uses TRBV5-6 and TRBJ2-7, with 9 bases identical to TRBD1. Per the germline V gene, CDR1 is SGHDT and CDR2 is YYEEEE. Trimming at V came to 4 bases and at J to 5 bases, leaving 7 bases not matched to a gene. CDR3 length: 14 residues. CDR3 region: CASSSWDRDHEQYF. CDR3 bases: TGTGCCAGCAGCAGCTGGGACAGGGACCACGAGCAGTACTTC.

This clone was seen once. The V gene is TRBV28, the J gene TRBJ2-1, with 7 nucleotides matching TRBD2. The CDR3 has 12 amino acids. Germline V gene lookup returns CDR1 MDHEN and CDR2 SYDVKM. Trimming removed 6 bases from V and 7 bases from J; junction bases left unmatched: 3. For the CDR3, the DNA is TGTGCCAGCAGCTCGGGGGGAAATGAGCAGTTCTTC. Its protein is CASSSGGNEQFF.

This clone was detected only a few times. The rearrangement uses TRBV27 and TRBJ1-6; D is unclear. CDR1 is MNHEY and CDR2 is SMNVEV in the germline V gene (reference sequence). V was shortened by 1 base and J by 8 bases, with 12 bases between the two germline ends. The CDR3 is 15 amino acids. CDR3 region: CASSLYRGRDSPLHF. The CDR3 bases are TGTGCCAGCAGTTTATATCGGGGAAGGGATTCACCCCTCCACTTT.

This chain joins TRBV5-6 and TRBJ2-2; 8 positions agree with TRBD1. Unmatched junction bases numbered 4, after V lost 3 bases and J lost 6 bases. There are 14 residues in the CDR3. Germline V gene lookup returns CDR1 SGHDT and CDR2 YYEEEE. The CDR3 DNA reads TGTGCCAGCAGCTATCAGGGGGCGGCCGGGGAGCTGTTTTTT. It translates to CASSYQGAAGELFF.

The rearrangement uses TRBV18 and TRBJ2-5; 10 positions match TRBD2. The CDR3 is 15 amino acids. CDR1 and CDR2 (germline): KGHSH, LQKENI. Germline trimming cut 7 bases from V and 2 bases from J; bases unmatched to any gene: 7. The CDR3 reads CASLETSGQQETQYF. The CDR3 DNA is TGTGCCAGCTTAGAGACTAGCGGGCAACAAGAGACCCAGTACTTC.

V usage is TRBV5-3 and J usage is TRBJ1-6; no firm D call. TRBV5-3 is an ORF, and what it does is uncertain. V was cut by 2 bases and J by 7 bases, with 16 bases left in between. The CDR3 is made up of 16 amino acids. CDR3 loop: CARSFRGEYRNSPLHF. CDR3 nucleotides: TGTGCCAGAAGCTTCCGGGGAGAATATAGGAATTCACCCCTCCACTTT.